The sequence of this TCR beta chain was determined in a study of blood T cell repertoires in COVID-19. Study context: The United States, Italy and Spain provided the acute and convalescent COVID-19 samples.

The CDR3 consists of 12 residues. Germline CDR1 reads LNHDA; CDR2 reads SQIVND (reference sequence). Trimming shortened V by 10 bases and J by 1 base, and 7 bases separated the two germline ends. Participants spanned ages 18 to 89 years and resided in around 25 US areas. Among Cohort 3 donors, those recovered had two negative PCRs, clearance, or symptom resolution. TCRdb keeps only in-frame clones here, not all; method: immunoSEQ multiplex PCR. The data hold about 300,000 clones, with around 90% observed a single time. Sequencing used PBMCs or T cells enriched from blood (not recorded which). The chain combines TRBV19 with TRBJ2-2; D unresolved. This receptor was obtained from a woman aged 25 to 45 who had recovered from COVID-19. CDR3 coding DNA: TGTGCCACCTCGTGGAACACCGGGGAGCTGTTTTTT. Its protein product is CATSWNTGELFF. Complete variable domain (other parts from reference TRBV19 and TRBJ2-2): DGGITQSPKYLFRKEGQNVTLSCEQNLNHDAMYWYRQDPGQGLRLIYYSQIVNDFQKGDIAEGYSVSREKKESFPLTVTSAQKNPTAFYLCATSWNTGELFFGEGSRLTVL.